This T cell receptor (beta chain) was sequenced in a study of PD-1 blockade in classical Hodgkin lymphoma (dated by TCRdb to 2020 to 2021). Regarding the research as a whole: Nivolumab dosing was 3 mg/kg intravenously every 2 weeks, continuing until either disease progression or unacceptable toxicity. The study used TCR beta sequencing and CyTOF to define a peripheral blood immune signature of response to PD-1 blockade in classical Hodgkin lymphoma. Broad study findings and their caveats: By C4D1, a significant rise was seen in CD4+ TCR diversity but not in CD8+ TCR diversity (p=0.0027 vs p=0.16), and the rise was most apparent among complete responders (p=0.02). Trial patients with a complete response had baseline diversity similar to that of newly diagnosed patients, while partial responders and progressors had significantly lower diversity. Baseline TCR diversity was reported to be lower in newly diagnosed patients than in healthy donors and to be lower still in relapsed/refractory patients. Only a single clinical trial cohort was studied, and what caused the repertoire differences, possibly disease activity or prior therapy, remained undefined. Lower diversity was observed in patients in whom nivolumab was started less than 1 year after ASCT, and these patients were excluded from later analyses so that confounding by immune reconstitution would be avoided.

With respect to this clone: This receptor's antigen is unknown. No quality values exist for individual bases; no much larger clone is one base distant.

The Qiagen DNeasy kit was used to extract genomic DNA both from unsorted PBMCs and from the negatively selected CD4+ and CD8+ fractions. Amplification of TCR beta CDR3 regions was done by immunoSEQ multiplex PCR with primers that anneal to V and J segments. Amplification bias was minimized using a synthetic immune receptor repertoire, and residual bias was removed computationally after sequencing. Regarding the original processing steps: Repertoire diversity was quantified as the Shannon entropy index using custom Python scripts. The unsorted, CD4+ and CD8+ repertoires were each analyzed separately, with the exception of combined analyses, where CD4+ and CD8+ sequences were merged in silico. A clone counted as expanded when the clone's frequency after treatment rose at least 2-fold relative to C1D1, and clones undetected at baseline were given a pseudocount of 0.5. Clones with 0 or 1 copy at C1D1 were classified as singleton clones, and clones with 2 or more copies were classified as non-singleton clones. Clones expanded in unsorted samples were labelled as CD4+, CD8+ or unknown by matching protein sequences in sorted samples from the same patient. Wilcoxon tests on paired samples were used to test changes in diversity from C1D1 to C4D1. Here the immuneACCESS table is served through TCRdb, limited to in-frame sequences with V and J called. Missing clones are a known gap in these copies; in checked studies unresolved V genes cover under half, and the rest lacks a known reason. Clone size and V and J calls were adopted from that table, with D and trimming inferred from the DNA. Here the sample has 90,000 to 120,000 clones; about 88% occur a single time. The biggest ten clones account for 15% to 20% of the sample.

For CDR1 and CDR2, the germline V gene (reference sequence) lists SGHNT and YYREEE. Clipping removes 1 base from V and 0 bases from J, with 4 as the unmatched junction base count. Taken from cysteine to phenylalanine, the CDR3 has 16 residues. This entry keeps only the CDR3 DNA: 48 bases, framed from base 1. What this sample's time point label stands for: cycle 2 day 1 (C2D1) of nivolumab. All trial patients had relapsed after autologous stem cell transplantation, with cohorts A, B and C differing in prior brentuximab vedotin exposure. The trial cohort included 50 or so patients with relapsed/refractory classical Hodgkin lymphoma, and each patient had a best overall response of complete response, partial response or progressive disease. In the multi-cohort phase II CheckMate 205 trial, trial patients received single-agent nivolumab. An independent review committee assessed best overall response by applying the 2007 International Working Group response criteria. Trial PBMCs were collected just before the start of nivolumab (C1D1) and during therapy at cycle 2 day 1 and cycle 4 day 1. After peripheral blood was drawn into 8 mL Vacutainer Cell Preparation Tubes, PBMCs were isolated by centrifugation and then cryopreserved.

The material sequenced was peripheral blood mononuclear cells (PBMCs), taken before the second cycle of nivolumab. The receptor chain draws on TRBV5-4 and TRBJ2-3; TRBD1 matches 8 bases in the middle. This receptor was identified in a human donor with classical Hodgkin lymphoma. DNA sequence: TGTGCCAGCAGCTTGCGACAGGGGCCCAGCACAGATACGCAGTATTTT. Its amino acids are CASSLRQGPSTDTQYF.